These 25 T cell receptor beta chains were all obtained from the same sample, sequenced in a study of cytomegalovirus exposure and HLA in healthy donors (dated by TCRdb to the late 2010s). The protocol used for the library was the immunoSEQ multiplex PCR assay. For the multiplex PCR, a mixture combining 60 forward primers for TCR Vbeta segments and 13 reverse primers for TCR Jbeta segments was used. Entries here come from immuneACCESS through TCRdb and include only in-frame sequences with V and J called. Some clones fail to appear in such tables; in the studies checked, an unresolved V gene covers under half of the shortfall, and the cause of the remainder is unknown. The sample has roughly 120,000 clones on record, approximately 80% of them singletons. Clones ranked in the top ten supply under 0.3% of the sample. Material for sequencing was PBMCs. Source of these receptors: a man over 45 in good health and CMV-seronegative.

The CDR3 sequence is CASSLTGTVGAFF. CDR3 DNA: TGTGCCAGCAGTTTGACAGGGACCGTCGGAGCTTTCTTT. The rearrangement joins TRBV27 to TRBJ1-1; 7 positions match TRBD1. V shed 3 bases, J shed 10 bases, and the junction held 8 bases outside the gene matches. The V gene's germline CDR1 is MNHEY and CDR2 SMNVEV (reference sequence). The CDR3 is 13 amino acids.

This clone was seen once. CDR3 loop: CAIRAGNQETQYF. CDR3 bases: TGTGCCATCAGAGCAGGTAACCAAGAGACCCAGTACTTC. The rearrangement uses TRBV10-3 and TRBJ2-5; D remains unclear. In germline, CDR1 is ENHRY, CDR2 SYGVKD. This CDR3 has 13 amino acids. V lost 6 bases and J 0 bases, leaving 8 bases between the germline ends.

The J gene is TRBJ2-4, the V gene TRBV6-6, with D maybe TRBD2 (6 bases). V shed 6 bases and J shed 0 bases, with 9 bases lying between them. This CDR3 contains 14 residues. CDR1 and CDR2 from the germline V gene are MNHNY and SVGAGI (reference sequence). CDR3: CASSLGLAKNIQYF. The CDR3 nucleotides are TGTGCCAGCAGCTTGGGACTAGCCAAAAACATTCAGTACTTC.

The chain joins TRBV9 to TRBJ1-3; 11 bases agree with TRBD1. The CDR3 is 18 residues long. Trimming removed 6 bases from V and 3 bases from J; junction bases left unmatched: 14. Germline V gene data show CDR1 as SGDLS and CDR2 as YYNGEE. DNA for the CDR3: TGTGCCAGCAACGTCCGGACAGGGGGCAGTAGTAGTGGAAACACCATATATTTT. This gives the protein CASNVRTGGSSSGNTIYF.

The rearrangement links TRBV5-1 to TRBJ1-1; D not resolved. Per germline, CDR1 SGHRS and CDR2 YFSETQ. The CDR3 has 13 amino acids. The germline V and J ends were trimmed by 0 bases and 6 bases, with 9 bases remaining between them. In DNA, the CDR3 is TGCGCCAGCAGCTTGGGGGCTGAGCCTGAAGCTTTCTTT. It translates to CASSLGAEPEAFF.

This chain uses TRBV30 with TRBJ2-3; D perhaps matches TRBD2 (5 bases). The CDR3 spans 16 residues. Germline V gives CDR1 GTSNPN, CDR2 SVGIG (reference sequence). V was shortened by 2 bases and J by 2 bases, with 17 bases between the two germline ends. CDR3 coding DNA: TGTGCCTGGAGTAAGGGAGACCTTCGACCCACAGATACGCAGTATTTT. This encodes CAWSKGDLRPTDTQYF.

This clone was found a few times. The genes are TRBV5-1 and TRBJ2-7; 9 bases match TRBD2. In germline, CDR1 is SGHRS, CDR2 YFSETQ. This CDR3 contains 15 residues. The ends lost 2 bases at V and 6 bases at J; junction bases unmatched: 9. This CDR3 reads CASSLNSGRSSEQYF. CDR3 DNA: TGCGCCAGCAGCTTAAATAGCGGGAGAAGTTCCGAGCAGTACTTC.

This rearrangement joins TRBV25-1 to TRBJ1-1; 7 nucleotides line up with TRBD1. Germline CDR1 MGHDK, CDR2 SYGVNS. The J segment lost 1 base and the V segment lost 5 bases, leaving 7 bases of the junction unmatched. The CDR3 is 15 residues long. In nucleotides, the CDR3 is TGTGCCAGCAGTACCCCGACAGGGCCGAACACTGAAGCTTTCTTT. Translated: CASSTPTGPNTEAFF. Looking up the rest from reference TRBV25-1 and TRBJ1-1 gives the full variable domain: EADIYQTPRYLVIGTGKKITLECSQTMGHDKMYWYQQDPGMELHLIHYSYGVNSTEKGDLSSESTVSRIRTEHFPLTLESARPSHTSQYLCASSTPTGPNTEAFFGQGTRLTVV.

V and J are TRBV25-1 and TRBJ2-4; D is possibly TRBD1 (5 bases). CDR3 size: 14 residues. The germline V gene has CDR1 MGHDK and CDR2 SYGVNS. V lost 3 bases, J lost 4 bases, and 10 bases lay in between. The CDR3 sequence is CASSEVGLKNIQYF. In nucleotides, the CDR3 is TGTGCCAGCAGTGAGGTGGGGCTGAAAAACATTCAGTACTTC.

The chain carries TRBV27 and TRBJ2-5; D may be TRBD2 (5 bases). The CDR3 totals 13 residues. Per germline, CDR1 MNHEY and CDR2 SMNVEV (reference sequence). Trimming pared 5 bases from V and 1 base from J, leaving 8 bases between. CDR3 bases: TGTGCCAGCAGTCCCCGGGGCCAAGAGACCCAGTACTTC. This gives the protein CASSPRGQETQYF.

The V and J genes are TRBV6-5 and TRBJ2-6, with D uncertain. V was clipped by 11 bases and J by 6 bases, with 8 bases between them. Germline CDR1 and CDR2: MNHEY and SVGAGI. The CDR3 is 11 amino acids. The CDR3: CAASKANVLTF. CDR3 bases: TGTGCCGCCAGTAAGGCCAACGTCCTGACTTTC.

This clone occurred once. The chain is built from TRBV6-5 and TRBJ1-3, with D possibly TRBD1 on 5 matching bases. With 6 bases removed from V and 6 bases from J, the gap between germline ends came to 12 bases. Germline V gene lookup returns CDR1 MNHEY and CDR2 SVGAGI. The CDR3 totals 13 residues. The CDR3 loop is CASRRGGKNTIYF. The CDR3 nucleotides are TGTGCCAGCAGGAGGGGAGGAAAAAACACCATATATTTT.

In this sample, this clone turned up a few times. V usage is TRBV6-5 and J usage is TRBJ1-2; 8 bases are shared with TRBD1. V trimming: 2 bases; J trimming: 8 bases; junction bases outside the gene matches: 13. The V gene's germline CDR1 is MNHEY and CDR2 SVGAGI. The CDR3 covers 16 residues. The DNA for the CDR3 is TGTGCCAGCAGTTACAGGGGACAGGAACCCGGGTGGGGCTACACCTTC. Translation gives CASSYRGQEPGWGYTF.

This clone showed up just once. The J gene is TRBJ2-3, the V gene TRBV30; TRBD1 aligns across 8 bases. V lost 5 bases, J lost 5 bases, and 9 bases stayed unmatched. CDR3 length: 14 residues. Germline CDR1 reads GTSNPN; CDR2 reads SVGIG (reference sequence). Here the CDR3 DNA reads TGTGCCTGGGTAAAGACAGGGGCCGGAGATACGCAGTATTTT. This sequence encodes CAWVKTGAGDTQYF.

This clone has a single count. The V call is TRBV4-2, the J call TRBJ2-5; TRBD1 matches at 10 bases. The J call is uncertain, as TRBJ2-7 better fits the DNA end. The CDR3 has 16 residues. Germline V lookup: CDR1 LGHNA, CDR2 YNFKEQ. CDR3 sequence: CASSRSTGGSSYEQYF. The CDR3 nucleotides are TGTGCCAGCAGCCGCTCGACAGGGGGCAGCTCCTACGAGCAGTACTTC.

The V and J genes are TRBV19 and TRBJ1-1; 9 nucleotides agree with TRBD1. Germline lookup yields CDR1 LNHDA and CDR2 SQIVND (reference sequence). The CDR3 is 14 amino acids. V lost 6 bases, J lost 3 bases, and 5 bases stayed unmatched. The DNA of the CDR3 is TGTGCCAGTAGGAGCGACAGGGGGTACACTGAAGCTTTCTTT. Its protein product is CASRSDRGYTEAFF.

This chain connects TRBV30 to TRBJ2-3; a possible D gene is TRBD1 (5 bases). Germline CDR1 reads GTSNPN; CDR2 reads SVGIG (reference sequence). The CDR3 sequence is 15 residues long. V dropped 4 bases and J dropped 2 bases, with 16 bases sitting between them. The CDR3 region has the DNA TGTGCCTGGATGGTAGGGGATAGGGTCACAGATACGCAGTATTTT. Its translation: CAWMVGDRVTDTQYF.

The rearrangement uses TRBV7-2 and TRBJ2-3, with TRBD2 identical over 10 bases. Germline V CDR1 and CDR2: SGHTA, FQGNSA. The length of the CDR3 is 15 residues. After removal of 6 bases from V and 5 bases from J, the junction contained 8 bases not matched to a gene. The CDR3 sequence: CASSRRSGGEDTQYF. The CDR3 bases are TGTGCCAGCAGTCGGCGCAGCGGGGGGGAAGATACGCAGTATTTT.

CDR3 DNA sequence: TGTGCCAGCTCCCAGGCAAGCCAAGAGACCCAGTACTTC. Its translation is CASSQASQETQYF. The chain recombines TRBV18 with TRBJ2-5; no firm D call. Trimming stripped 6 bases from V and 1 base from J, with 9 bases between. This CDR3 region has 13 residues. Looked up from germline, CDR1 is KGHSH and CDR2 is LQKENI.

The DNA for the CDR3 is TGTGCCAGCAGGCGACAGGGGGGAACCGGGGAGCTGTTTTTT. It is translated as CASRRQGGTGELFF. This chain connects TRBV27 to TRBJ2-2, with 9 bases aligning to TRBD1. Trimming took 6 bases from V and 5 from J; bases not matched to a gene: 4. Per the germline V gene, CDR1 is MNHEY and CDR2 is SMNVEV (reference sequence). This CDR3 has 14 residues.

The chain recombines TRBV6-5 with TRBJ2-7; possible D gene TRBD1, 5 bases. The V end was cut by 7 bases, the J end by 6 bases, with 13 bases between. The CDR3 is 12 residues long. In germline, CDR1 is MNHEY, CDR2 SVGAGI. This CDR3 is CASNTPGSEQYF. The CDR3 nucleotides are TGTGCCAGCAACACCCCAGGGTCCGAGCAGTACTTC.

Written as DNA, the CDR3 is TGTGCCAGTAGTATATTGGGGGGGCAAGAGACCCAGTACTTC. This encodes CASSILGGQETQYF. The rearrangement joins TRBV19 to TRBJ2-5; 7 bases agree with TRBD2. Trimming took 2 bases from V and 2 from J; bases not matched to a gene: 2. The CDR3 has 14 amino acids. Germline V CDR1 and CDR2: LNHDA, SQIVND (reference sequence).

In its sample, this clone was seen once. A junction boundary mismatches the germline segment, possibly from a read error. The chain links TRBV7-7 to TRBJ2-7; 7 positions match TRBD1. This CDR3 contains 14 residues. Germline loops: CDR1 SSHAT, CDR2 FNYEAQ (reference sequence). CDR3 DNA: TGTGCTAGCAGCTTAGACAGGGACTCCTACGAGCAGTACTTC. Amino acid sequence: CASSLDRDSYEQYF.

This clone was seen only a few times. The CDR3, as DNA: TGTGCCACCAGCATTGAGGGTTCAGTCTCCGCTGAAGCTTTCTTT. Translating gives CATSIEGSVSAEAFF. The chain has TRBV15 and TRBJ1-1; D unclear. The V gene's germline CDR1 is LNHNV and CDR2 YYDKDF (reference sequence). This CDR3 spans 15 amino acids. Trimming took 4 bases from V and 6 from J, leaving 18 bases between them.

The chain uses TRBV19 and TRBJ1-4, with D possibly TRBD1 on 5 matching bases. CDR1 is LNHDA, CDR2 SQIVND, per germline (reference sequence). V was clipped by 6 bases and J by 4 bases, with 18 bases between them. The CDR3 consists of 16 residues. CDR3 sequence (DNA): TGTGCCAGTAGCCATGGGCTACAGGTTTATAATGAAAAACTGTTTTTT. Translated, it gives CASSHGLQVYNEKLFF.